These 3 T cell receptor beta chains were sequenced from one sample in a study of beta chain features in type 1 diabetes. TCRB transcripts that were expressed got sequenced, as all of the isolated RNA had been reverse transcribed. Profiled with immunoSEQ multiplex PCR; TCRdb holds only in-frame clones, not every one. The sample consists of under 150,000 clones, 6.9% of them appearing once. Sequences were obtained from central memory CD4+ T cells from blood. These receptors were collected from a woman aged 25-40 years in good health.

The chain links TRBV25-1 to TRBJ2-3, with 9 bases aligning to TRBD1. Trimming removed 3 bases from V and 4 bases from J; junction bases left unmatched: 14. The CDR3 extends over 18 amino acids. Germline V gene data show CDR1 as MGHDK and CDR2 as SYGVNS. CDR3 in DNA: TGTGCCAGCAGTGACCCATCGAGGGGGACAGGGATCGCAGATACGCAGTATTTT. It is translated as CASSDPSRGTGIADTQYF.

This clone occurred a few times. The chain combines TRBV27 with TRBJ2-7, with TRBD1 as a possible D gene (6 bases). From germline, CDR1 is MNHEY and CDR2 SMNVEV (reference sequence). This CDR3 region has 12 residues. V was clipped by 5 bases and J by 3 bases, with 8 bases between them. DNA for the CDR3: TGTGCCAGCAGTCGACAGGTCTACGAGCAGTACTTC. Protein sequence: CASSRQVYEQYF.

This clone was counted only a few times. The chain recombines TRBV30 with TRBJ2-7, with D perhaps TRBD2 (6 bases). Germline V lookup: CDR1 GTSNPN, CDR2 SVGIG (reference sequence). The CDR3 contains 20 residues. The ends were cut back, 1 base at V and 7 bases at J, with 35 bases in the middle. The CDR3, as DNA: TGTGCCTGGAGTGCACCCTATGGAATTGCGGGACCGACATCCTACGTGGAGCAGTACTTC. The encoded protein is CAWSAPYGIAGPTSYVEQYF.